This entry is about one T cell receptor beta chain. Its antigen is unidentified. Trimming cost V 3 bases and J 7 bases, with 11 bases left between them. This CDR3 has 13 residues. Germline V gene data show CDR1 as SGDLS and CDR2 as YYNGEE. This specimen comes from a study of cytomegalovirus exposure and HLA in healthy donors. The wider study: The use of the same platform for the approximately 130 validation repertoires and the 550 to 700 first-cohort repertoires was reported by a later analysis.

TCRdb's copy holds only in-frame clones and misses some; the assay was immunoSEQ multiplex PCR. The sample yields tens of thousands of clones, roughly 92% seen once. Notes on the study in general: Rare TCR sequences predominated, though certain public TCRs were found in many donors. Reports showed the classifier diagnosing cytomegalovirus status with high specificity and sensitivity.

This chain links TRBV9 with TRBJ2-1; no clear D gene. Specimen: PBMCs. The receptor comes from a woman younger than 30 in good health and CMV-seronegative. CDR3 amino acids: CASSAPLQNEQFF. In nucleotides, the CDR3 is TGTGCCAGCAGCGCCCCTTTACAGAATGAGCAGTTCTTC.